What follows are 6 T cell receptor beta chains derived from one specimen sequenced in a study of neoadjuvant anti-PD-1 for oral cavity cancer. The assay was immunoSEQ multiplex PCR, and TCRdb's table has in-frame clones only and misses some. The data show 15,000 or so clones, with 55% to 65% seen just once and about 3% held by the top ten. The sample here was PBMCs, taken before nivolumab (anti-PD-1) treatment. The source is a person aged 40 to 85 with oral cavity squamous cell carcinoma.

This clone was counted between two and nine times. The V gene is TRBV15, the J gene TRBJ1-2, with D possibly TRBD1 on 5 matching bases. V lost 3 bases and J 2 bases, leaving 19 bases between the germline ends. The CDR3 has 17 amino acids. Germline V CDR1 and CDR2: LNHNV, YYDKDF (reference sequence). The CDR3 loop is CATSSRDHFRGNYGYTF. In nucleotides, the CDR3 is TGTGCCACCAGCAGCCGGGACCACTTTAGGGGAAACTATGGCTACACCTTC.

The gene calls are TRBV19 and TRBJ1-5, with D unresolved. Trimming pared 6 bases from V and 0 bases from J, leaving 12 bases between. The CDR3 has 15 residues. Germline CDR1 is LNHDA and CDR2 is SQIVND (reference sequence). CDR3 in amino acids: CASRRSVYSNQPQHF. CDR3 in DNA: TGTGCCAGTAGAAGGTCGGTCTATAGCAATCAGCCCCAGCATTTT.

The rearrangement links TRBV9 to TRBJ2-3, with TRBD1 matching 10 bases. Germline trimming cut 4 bases from V and 1 base from J; bases unmatched to any gene: 9. CDR3 length equals 17 residues. Germline CDR1 is SGDLS and CDR2 is YYNGEE. The CDR3 nucleotides read TGTGCCAGCAGCCCGGGACAGGGGATGATTGGCACAGATACGCAGTATTTT. This encodes CASSPGQGMIGTDTQYF.

The J gene is TRBJ1-3, the V gene TRBV27, with TRBD1 matching over 10 bases. The CDR3 extends over 15 amino acids. V lost 6 bases and J lost 2; bases outside the gene matches: 4. Germline V CDR1 and CDR2: MNHEY, SMNVEV (reference sequence). The CDR3 here is CASSRDRGTGNTIYF. CDR3 nucleotide sequence: TGTGCCAGCAGCAGGGACAGGGGAACTGGAAACACCATATATTTT.

The rearrangement uses TRBV6-5 and TRBJ2-7; TRBD2 aligns across 9 bases. This CDR3 has 14 amino acids. Germline loops: CDR1 MNHEY, CDR2 SVGAGI. Unmatched junction bases numbered 5, after V lost 2 bases and J lost 6 bases. The CDR3: CASSYAGGLREQYF. As DNA, the CDR3 is TGTGCCAGCAGTTACGCGGGGGGGCTACGCGAGCAGTACTTC.

This chain uses TRBV5-1 with TRBJ2-7, with D possibly being TRBD2 (6 bases). Trimming stripped 4 bases from V and 7 bases from J, with 15 bases between. CDR1 and CDR2 from the germline V gene are SGHRS and YFSETQ. CDR3 size: 13 residues. The CDR3 DNA reads as TGCGCCAGCAGCCCGGAAGCAGGGAGGGAGCAGTACTTC. This encodes CASSPEAGREQYF.